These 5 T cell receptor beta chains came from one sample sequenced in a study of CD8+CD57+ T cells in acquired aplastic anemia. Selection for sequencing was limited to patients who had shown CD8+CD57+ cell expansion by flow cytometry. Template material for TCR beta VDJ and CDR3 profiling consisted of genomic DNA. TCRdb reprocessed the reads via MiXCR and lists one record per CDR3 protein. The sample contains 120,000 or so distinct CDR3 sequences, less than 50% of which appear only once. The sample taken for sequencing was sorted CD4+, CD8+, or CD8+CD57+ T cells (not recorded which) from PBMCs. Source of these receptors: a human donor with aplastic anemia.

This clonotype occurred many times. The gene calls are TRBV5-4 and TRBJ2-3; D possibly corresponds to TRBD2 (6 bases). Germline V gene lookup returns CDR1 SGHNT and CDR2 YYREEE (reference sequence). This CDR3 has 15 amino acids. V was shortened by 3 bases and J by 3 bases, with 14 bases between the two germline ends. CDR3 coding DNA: TGTGCCAGCAGCTCGGACTGGCTAGCGACAGATACGCAGTATTTT. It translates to CASSSDWLATDTQYF.

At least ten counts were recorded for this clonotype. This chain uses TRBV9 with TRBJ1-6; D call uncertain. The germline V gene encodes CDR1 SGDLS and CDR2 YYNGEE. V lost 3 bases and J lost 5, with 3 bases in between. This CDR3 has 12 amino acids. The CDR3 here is CASSGHNSPLHF. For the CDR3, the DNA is TGTGCCAGCAGCGGCCATAATTCACCCCTCCACTTT.

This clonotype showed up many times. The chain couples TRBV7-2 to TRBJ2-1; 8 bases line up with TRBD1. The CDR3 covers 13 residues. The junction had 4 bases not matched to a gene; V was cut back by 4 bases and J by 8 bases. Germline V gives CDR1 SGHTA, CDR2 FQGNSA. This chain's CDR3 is CASSSQGADEQFF. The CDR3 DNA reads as TGTGCCAGCAGCTCCCAGGGGGCCGATGAGCAGTTCTTC.

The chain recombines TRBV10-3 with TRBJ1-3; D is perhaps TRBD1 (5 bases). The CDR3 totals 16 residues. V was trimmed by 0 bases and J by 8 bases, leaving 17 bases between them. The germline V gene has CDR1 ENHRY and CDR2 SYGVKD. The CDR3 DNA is TGTGCCATCAGTGAGTCGAGCAGGGATCAAGGCTACACCATATATTTT. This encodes CAISESSRDQGYTIYF.

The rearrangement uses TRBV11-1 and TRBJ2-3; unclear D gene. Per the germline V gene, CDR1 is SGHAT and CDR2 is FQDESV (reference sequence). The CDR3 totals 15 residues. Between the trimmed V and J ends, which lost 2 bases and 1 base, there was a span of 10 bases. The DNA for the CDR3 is TGTGCCAGCAGCTTACAATGGGGTGGCACAGATACGCAGTATTTT. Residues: CASSLQWGGTDTQYF. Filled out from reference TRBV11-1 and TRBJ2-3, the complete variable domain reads EAEVAQSPRYKITEKSQAVAFWCDPISGHATLYWYRQILGQGPELLVQFQDESVVDDSQLPKDRFSAERLKGVDSTLKIQPAELGDSAMYLCASSLQWGGTDTQYFGPGTRLTVL.